This is a list of T cell receptor beta chains from one sample in a study of T cell responses to AZD1222 COVID-19 vaccine. The method was immunoSEQ multiplex PCR; TCRdb's version includes in-frame clones alone and lacks a portion of them. The data hold some 65,000 clones, with about four fifths observed a single time. The sequenced sample was peripheral blood, obtained on day 0 of MenACWY control vaccination. Every receptor here comes from an adult in good health. Each CDR3 is given with its conserved first and last residue. D genes are given only for firm matches. Clone size is given for some rows only: seen once, a few or many times, or a class if the clone is expanded.

cdr3_length: 14
clone_size: .
j_call: TRBJ2-1
d_call: .
v_call: TRBV9
cdr3_nt: TGTGCCAGCAGCTTGGGGGATTCCTACAATGAGCAGTTCTTC
cdr3_aa: CASSLGDSYNEQFF

cdr3_length: 14
clone_size: few
j_call: TRBJ1-5
d_call: TRBD1
v_call: TRBV28
cdr3_nt: TGTGCCAGCACTTGGACAGGGGAGGCCCAGCCCCAGCATTTT
cdr3_aa: CASTWTGEAQPQHF

cdr3_length: 15
clone_size: .
j_call: TRBJ1-5
d_call: .
v_call: TRBV28
cdr3_nt: TGTGCCAGCATAGTTTCTATCGGAAGCAATCAGCCCCAGCATTTT
cdr3_aa: CASIVSIGSNQPQHF

cdr3_length: 12
clone_size: .
j_call: TRBJ1-1
d_call: TRBD1
v_call: TRBV29-1
cdr3_nt: TGCAGCGTTGGACAGGGAATGACTGAAGCTTTCTTT
cdr3_aa: CSVGQGMTEAFF

cdr3_length: 16
clone_size: .
j_call: TRBJ2-3
d_call: .
v_call: TRBV9
cdr3_nt: TGTGCCAGCAGCGTAGATGCAGGGGTGGGAACAGATACGCAGTATTTT
cdr3_aa: CASSVDAGVGTDTQYF

cdr3_length: 13
clone_size: once
j_call: TRBJ1-5
d_call: TRBD1
v_call: TRBV6-4
cdr3_nt: TGTGCCAGCAGTCAGGACAGGGATCAGCCCCAGCATTTT
cdr3_aa: CASSQDRDQPQHF

cdr3_length: 15
clone_size: .
j_call: TRBJ1-6
d_call: .
v_call: TRBV3-1/TRBV3-2
cdr3_nt: TGTGCCAGCAGCCAAGATTTTGGACAGTTTTCACCCCTCCACTTT
cdr3_aa: CASSQDFGQFSPLHF

cdr3_length: 15
clone_size: .
j_call: TRBJ2-1
d_call: .
v_call: TRBV19
cdr3_nt: TGTGCCAGTAGTATTTTTAGAGTAGCCTACAATGAGCAGTTCTTC
cdr3_aa: CASSIFRVAYNEQFF

cdr3_length: 12
clone_size: few
j_call: TRBJ1-1
d_call: .
v_call: TRBV3-1/TRBV3-2
cdr3_nt: TGTGCCAGCAGCCAAGCTGGAACTGAAGCTTTCTTT
cdr3_aa: CASSQAGTEAFF

cdr3_length: 14
clone_size: few
j_call: TRBJ2-7
d_call: TRBD1
v_call: TRBV4-2
cdr3_nt: TGTGCCAGCAGCCGGGGACAGGGAAACCACGAGCAGTACTTC
cdr3_aa: CASSRGQGNHEQYF

cdr3_length: 13
clone_size: .
j_call: TRBJ1-3
d_call: .
v_call: TRBV12-3/TRBV12-4
cdr3_nt: TGTGCCAGCAGTCGGCTCTCTGGAAACACCATATATTTT
cdr3_aa: CASSRLSGNTIYF

cdr3_length: 15
clone_size: .
j_call: TRBJ2-3
d_call: .
v_call: TRBV7-2
cdr3_nt: TGTGCCAGCAGCTTTACACAGGGTGGCTCAGATACGCAGTATTTT
cdr3_aa: CASSFTQGGSDTQYF

cdr3_length: 14
clone_size: .
j_call: TRBJ2-2
d_call: .
v_call: TRBV28
cdr3_nt: TGTGCCAGCAGTTTAGTCGGGCGGTCCGGGGAGCTGTTTTTT
cdr3_aa: CASSLVGRSGELFF

cdr3_length: 16
clone_size: .
j_call: TRBJ2-5
d_call: .
v_call: TRBV19
cdr3_nt: TGTGCCAGTAGTGCCCCCCCCGGGCCTCCTATGGAGACCCAGTACTTC
cdr3_aa: CASSAPPGPPMETQYF

cdr3_length: 12
clone_size: .
j_call: TRBJ2-1
d_call: .
v_call: TRBV19
cdr3_nt: TGTGCCAGTAGTCGAGACATCAAGAAGGTAGTCTTC
cdr3_aa: CASSRDIKKVVF

cdr3_length: 12
clone_size: .
j_call: TRBJ2-7
d_call: .
v_call: TRBV20-1
cdr3_nt: TGCAGTGCTAGTGAGCGAGCCTCCCAGCAGTACTTC
cdr3_aa: CSASERASQQYF

cdr3_length: 11
clone_size: .
j_call: TRBJ1-1
d_call: .
v_call: TRBV20-1
cdr3_nt: TGCAGTGCCCGGCGGGAAACTGAAGCTTTCTTT
cdr3_aa: CSARRETEAFF

cdr3_length: 15
clone_size: many
j_call: TRBJ2-7
d_call: TRBD1
v_call: TRBV13
cdr3_nt: TGTGCCAGCAGCTCTCACGGGACAGGGCCGTTTGAGCAGTACTTC
cdr3_aa: CASSSHGTGPFEQYF

cdr3_length: 13
clone_size: .
j_call: TRBJ2-3
d_call: TRBD2
v_call: TRBV6-5
cdr3_nt: TGTGCACTCTACGGGGGGAGCACAGATACGCAGTATTTT
cdr3_aa: CALYGGSTDTQYF

cdr3_length: 15
clone_size: .
j_call: TRBJ2-7
d_call: TRBD1
v_call: TRBV6-5
cdr3_nt: TGTGCCAGCAGTTACTCAACAGGGGGCGCATCCGAGCAGTACTTC
cdr3_aa: CASSYSTGGASEQYF

cdr3_length: 15
clone_size: .
j_call: TRBJ1-5
d_call: .
v_call: TRBV6-1
cdr3_nt: TGTGCCAGCAGTGAAGCAGGGGCCCCGGGACAGCCCCAGCATTTT
cdr3_aa: CASSEAGAPGQPQHF

cdr3_length: 17
clone_size: .
j_call: TRBJ2-3
d_call: TRBD2
v_call: TRBV14
cdr3_nt: TGTGCCAGCAGCCCAAGGAGGGCGGGAGGGCCGGCAGATACGCAGTATTTT
cdr3_aa: CASSPRRAGGPADTQYF

cdr3_length: 15
clone_size: few
j_call: TRBJ1-1
d_call: .
v_call: TRBV29-1
cdr3_nt: TGCAGCGTTGTCGGGCGTCAGGGACCCTCAACTGAAGCTTTCTTT
cdr3_aa: CSVVGRQGPSTEAFF

cdr3_length: 14
clone_size: .
j_call: TRBJ1-5
d_call: .
v_call: TRBV19
cdr3_nt: TGTGCCAGTAGTAGAGGGGCAGTAGAACAGCCCCAGCATTTT
cdr3_aa: CASSRGAVEQPQHF

cdr3_length: 15
clone_size: .
j_call: TRBJ1-1
d_call: .
v_call: TRBV19
cdr3_nt: TGTGCCAGTAGTATCGGGCCTTATGACGACACTGAAGCTTTCTTT
cdr3_aa: CASSIGPYDDTEAFF

cdr3_length: 16
clone_size: .
j_call: TRBJ1-1
d_call: .
v_call: TRBV19
cdr3_nt: TGTGCCAGTTCCGGGTACGGTGGGGACCGGAACACTGAAGCTTTCTTT
cdr3_aa: CASSGYGGDRNTEAFF

cdr3_length: 14
clone_size: .
j_call: TRBJ2-3
d_call: .
v_call: TRBV4-3
cdr3_nt: TGCGCCAGCAGCCCGGGACGAGTCACAGATACGCAGTATTTT
cdr3_aa: CASSPGRVTDTQYF

cdr3_length: 12
clone_size: .
j_call: TRBJ2-2
d_call: .
v_call: TRBV18
cdr3_nt: TGTGCCAGCTCCGGGGATGGCGGGGAGCTGTTTTTT
cdr3_aa: CASSGDGGELFF

cdr3_length: 16
clone_size: .
j_call: TRBJ2-7
d_call: TRBD1
v_call: TRBV15
cdr3_nt: TGTGCCACCTCACCCCCGACAGGGGTCGGAACCTACGAGCAGTACTTC
cdr3_aa: CATSPPTGVGTYEQYF

cdr3_length: 16
clone_size: .
j_call: TRBJ1-2
d_call: TRBD1
v_call: TRBV5-6
cdr3_nt: TGTGCCAGCAGCTTGGACGGACAGGGAAATAATTATGGCTACACCTTC
cdr3_aa: CASSLDGQGNNYGYTF

cdr3_length: 17
clone_size: .
j_call: TRBJ1-1
d_call: .
v_call: TRBV27
cdr3_nt: TGTGCCAGCAGTTTATGGTCCCTCACGGAGGGGAACACTGAAGCTTTCTTT
cdr3_aa: CASSLWSLTEGNTEAFF

cdr3_length: 13
clone_size: few
j_call: TRBJ1-5
d_call: .
v_call: TRBV3-1/TRBV3-2
cdr3_nt: TGTGCCAGCAGCCAGAGGGTAGGGCAGCCCCAGCATTTT
cdr3_aa: CASSQRVGQPQHF

cdr3_length: 11
clone_size: .
j_call: TRBJ2-7
d_call: .
v_call: TRBV5-6
cdr3_nt: TGTGCCAGCAGCTTGGCCGGCGAGCAGTACTTC
cdr3_aa: CASSLAGEQYF

cdr3_length: 17
clone_size: .
j_call: TRBJ2-5
d_call: .
v_call: TRBV7-9
cdr3_nt: TGTGCCAGCAGCTTAGGGATGGGCCGGGGAACCCAAGAGACCCAGTACTTC
cdr3_aa: CASSLGMGRGTQETQYF

cdr3_length: 13
clone_size: .
j_call: TRBJ2-7
d_call: TRBD1
v_call: TRBV9
cdr3_nt: TGTGCCAGCAGCTCAGTACAGGGGTCCGAGCAGTACTTC
cdr3_aa: CASSSVQGSEQYF

cdr3_length: 15
clone_size: .
j_call: TRBJ2-1
d_call: .
v_call: TRBV10-2
cdr3_nt: TGCGCCAGCAGTGAGTTGGCGGGAACCTACAATGAGCAGTTCTTC
cdr3_aa: CASSELAGTYNEQFF

cdr3_length: 16
clone_size: few
j_call: TRBJ2-2
d_call: TRBD1
v_call: TRBV27
cdr3_nt: TGTGCCAGCAGACAGGGGGCAAAAGCTTCCACCGGGGAGCTGTTTTTT
cdr3_aa: CASRQGAKASTGELFF

cdr3_length: 14
clone_size: .
j_call: TRBJ2-5
d_call: TRBD2
v_call: TRBV5-6
cdr3_nt: TGTGCCAGCAGCTTCGAGCGGGGGCTTGAGACCCAGTACTTC
cdr3_aa: CASSFERGLETQYF

cdr3_length: 11
clone_size: .
j_call: TRBJ2-1
d_call: .
v_call: TRBV28
cdr3_nt: TGTGCCAGCAGCTTCCGAGGTGAGCAGTTCTTC
cdr3_aa: CASSFRGEQFF

cdr3_length: 13
clone_size: once
j_call: TRBJ2-7
d_call: .
v_call: TRBV9
cdr3_nt: TGTGCCAGCAGCGTGAACAGTGCCTACGAGCAGTACTTC
cdr3_aa: CASSVNSAYEQYF

cdr3_length: 15
clone_size: .
j_call: TRBJ1-2
d_call: TRBD1
v_call: TRBV4-1
cdr3_nt: TGCGCCAGCAGCCACCCGGACAGGGGGTTAGAGGGCTACACCTTC
cdr3_aa: CASSHPDRGLEGYTF

cdr3_length: 18
clone_size: .
j_call: TRBJ1-3
d_call: .
v_call: TRBV7-9
cdr3_nt: TGTGCCAGCAGCTTAGGGCTCGAGTATTCCCTCTCTGGAAACACCATATATTTT
cdr3_aa: CASSLGLEYSLSGNTIYF

cdr3_length: 14
clone_size: .
j_call: TRBJ1-2
d_call: .
v_call: TRBV4-3
cdr3_nt: TGCGCCAGCAGCCAATCCCCGGACGGCTATGGCTACACCTTC
cdr3_aa: CASSQSPDGYGYTF

cdr3_length: 14
clone_size: .
j_call: TRBJ1-5
d_call: TRBD1
v_call: TRBV18
cdr3_nt: TGTGCCAGCTCTAAGACAGGGAACCGCCAGCCCCAGCATTTT
cdr3_aa: CASSKTGNRQPQHF